The 2 T cell receptor beta chains below were found in one sample sequenced in a study of sequential checkpoint blockade in melanoma. Described treatment: randomized to nivolumab then ipilimumab (arm A) or the reverse (arm B). Profiling relied on immunoSEQ multiplex PCR, and the TCRdb table lists in-frame clones only, not all of them. The table has some 15,000 clones, over 65% seen once. Specimen: CD8+ T cells sorted from blood (inferred from file names), collected from a patient given nivolumab and ipilimumab in sequence. The receptors shown here come from a human donor with melanoma.

This chain joins TRBV19 and TRBJ1-1, with TRBD1 identical over 12 bases. There are 15 residues in the CDR3. Germline V lookup: CDR1 LNHDA, CDR2 SQIVND (reference sequence). Trimming cost V 3 bases and J 5 bases; bases outside gene matches: 4. CDR3: CASSMGTGGWTEAFF. In DNA, the CDR3 is TGTGCCAGTAGTATGGGGACAGGGGGCTGGACTGAAGCTTTCTTT.

V and J are TRBV5-1 and TRBJ1-5, with 7 bases aligning to TRBD1. Germline-derived CDR1 and CDR2 are SGHRS and YFSETQ. The CDR3 spans 15 residues. Losses at the gene ends were 5 bases for V and 1 base for J; bases not matched to a gene: 6. The CDR3: CASSPWTGSNQPQHF. CDR3 nucleotide sequence: TGCGCCAGCAGTCCTTGGACAGGCAGCAATCAGCCCCAGCATTTT. The full variable domain, completed using reference TRBV5-1 and TRBJ1-5, is KAGVTQTPRYLIKTRGQQVTLSCSPISGHRSVSWYQQTPGQGLQFLFEYFSETQRNKGNFPGRFSGRQFSNSRSEMNVSTLELGDSALYLCASSPWTGSNQPQHFGDGTRLSIL.